The entry below describes one T cell receptor beta chain. This receptor's antigen is unknown. Base qualities were left out, and no much larger clone turns up one base away. The library was generated by 5' RACE. TCRdb records Illumina HiSeq 2000 as the sequencer. A universal primer binding site was introduced by template switching, and a unique molecular identifier was present in the final cDNA, enabling accurate counting of TCR cDNA molecules. Specific primers in the conserved constant-segment region were used to synthesize first-strand cDNA for the TCR alpha and beta chains. Each cDNA library was double barcoded, with a SMART-Mk sample barcode plus Illumina barcodes, to control for contamination. TruSeq adapter sequences along with Illumina sample barcodes were introduced in two successive PCR steps. Sequencing of the TCR alpha and beta cDNA libraries was done on the Illumina HiSeq platform using custom primers. Under the source paper's analysis protocol: MiGEC was used to process raw reads and extract unique molecular identifiers, and MiXCR was used to find CDR3 positions. Recombination models were inferred per individual with the repgenHMM and IGoR tools using an EM algorithm. The analysis of shared clonotypes was done with the tcR package in R, with sharing normalized by the product of cloneset sizes. Out-of-frame nonproductive sequences were analyzed to study raw recombination free of thymic and clonal selection effects. TCRdb redid the processing of the public reads, applying fastp at Q25 and MiXCR, and retained in-frame beta chains. Duplicate CDR3 protein sequences are folded into a single record with the most common DNA and genes. For this entry, the V and J calls and clone size follow TCRdb and not the study's own pipeline. Counted in this sample were a few hundred thousand distinct CDR3 sequences; less than 25% of them appeared once. About 2.9% of the sample belongs to the ten largest clones.

The data are from a study of identical twins (dated by TCRdb to about 2016). Study-level background: To test whether fetal clonotypes persist, the study used deep sequencing on TCR alpha and beta repertoires from monozygotic twins, unrelated adults of various ages, and cord blood. Replicate twin experiments were performed at different times using different library preparation protocols to rule out contamination. The paper's findings and limits, for the study overall: Fewer insertions were carried by abundant cord blood beta clonotypes; a weaker similar trend was observed in young adult naive repertoires, while no such trend was observed in memory repertoires. Conclusions relied on cross-sectional statistical analysis, since the same donors could not be followed over many years. Out-of-frame TCR alpha sequences shared between twins showed an excess of low generation-probability sequences compared with coincidental sharing between unrelated individuals. Zero-insertion analyses could be partly confounded by invariant T cells such as MAIT and iNKT, though diverse VJ usage argued against such confounding for most clonotypes. A weaker excess of twin sharing was found in beta out-of-frame sequences because the signal-to-noise ratio was lowered by fewer shared sequences. In monozygotic twins, out-of-frame TCR alpha sharing was systematically underestimated by recombination models, although the models agreed with sharing between unrelated individuals.

The germline V gene (reference sequence) supplies CDR1 DFQATT and CDR2 SNEGSKA. Reading from cysteine to phenylalanine, the CDR3 counts 13 amino acids. Of the read, only the CDR3 DNA is kept; its 39 bases are in frame from base 1. V gives up 2 bases and J gives up 2 bases, and the segment between their germline ends measures 9 bases. Only healthy Caucasian donors were included. Three pairs of female monozygotic twins, all aged roughly 18 to 29 years, were included in the twin cohort. CD4+ and CD8+ T cell populations were isolated with positive isolation kits from Invitrogen. These data were also filed under a second study, of T cells expressing NK-cell markers. The second paper states: Three sorted T-cell subsets (CD3+CD56+NKG2C+, CD3+CD56+NKG2C- and CD3+CD56-NKG2C+) from fewer than 10 donors had their TCR beta-chain repertoires profiled. Of the eight sequenced donors, seven were found to be HCMV-seropositive and one was found to be HCMV-seronegative. In several experiments an anti-gammadeltaTCR antibody was added to restrict sorting to alphabetaTCR-expressing T cells. In six donors, the dominant CD3+CD56+NKG2C+ clonotypes were found to rank among the top 10 CD8+ clonotypes and to make up about 1.0-8% of CD8+ T cells. Those dominant clonotypes were again the most abundant among CD3+CD56-NKG2C+ cells in four donors, at roughly 25-60.1%. Whether the expanded NKG2C-expressing T cell clones were specific for HCMV antigens remained unclear. All eight donors whose samples were sequenced were randomly selected healthy volunteers, three of them men and five women. A commercial ELISA kit detecting HCMV-specific IgG in serum was used to determine HCMV serostatus. MIGEC was used to demultiplex reads and group the reads by UMI, and MiTCR was used to assemble and quantify clonotypes. Only TCR cDNA sequences supported by at least two reads were kept to exclude erroneous sequences. The tcR package was used for downstream repertoire analysis, and clonotypes were matched between fractions using CDR3 nucleotide sequence together with V segment. VDJmatch was used to annotate antigen specificity against VDJdb, with one amino acid substitution allowed in CDR3.

This chain is built from TRBV20-1 and TRBJ1-1; TRBD1 is perhaps the D gene, given 6 matching bases. The source is a woman aged 18-30 years in good health. Sequencing was performed on CD4+ T cells sorted from blood. DNA sequence: TGCAGTGCTAGATGGACAGTTAACACTGAAGCTTTCTTT. Translated, this is CSARWTVNTEAFF.